What follows are 32 T cell receptor beta chains derived from one specimen sequenced in a study of blood T cell repertoires in COVID-19. Profiling relied on immunoSEQ multiplex PCR, and the TCRdb table lists in-frame clones only, not all of them. The sample holds roughly 430,000 clones; roughly 88% are singletons and the top ten take roughly 2%. Source material: PBMCs or T cells enriched from blood (not recorded which). The receptors derive from a woman between 35 and 50 years old with acute COVID-19.

This clone was detected only a few times. The V call is TRBV14, the J call TRBJ1-1; D is undetermined. Trimming left V 4 bases short and J 2 bases short, with 8 bases between. Germline CDR1 SGHDN, CDR2 FVKESK. CDR3 size: 13 residues. CDR3 coding DNA: TGTGCCAGCAGCCTCTACCAAAACACTGAAGCTTTCTTT. Its protein product is CASSLYQNTEAFF. The variable domain in full, with the rest retrieved from reference TRBV14 and TRBJ1-1, is EAGVTQFPSHSVIEKGQTVTLRCDPISGHDNLYWYRRVMGKEIKFLLHFVKESKQDESGMPNNRFLAERTGGTYSTLKVQPAELEDSGVYFCASSLYQNTEAFFGQGTRLTVV.

This chain joins TRBV10-3 and TRBJ1-2; the match to TRBD1 covers 7 bases. The V segment lost 4 bases and the J segment 8 bases; nucleotides outside the gene matches: 7. The CDR3 totals 13 residues. Germline CDR1 ENHRY, CDR2 SYGVKD. The CDR3 nucleotides are TGTGCCATCAGTGCCGACAGGGTGGTCGGCTACACCTTC. Residues: CAISADRVVGYTF.

In this sample, this clone turned up once. V is TRBV10-3 and J is TRBJ2-7, with 7 bases identical to TRBD1. The V and J ends lost 4 bases and 5 bases, in that order; junction bases with no gene match: 8. The germline gives CDR1 ENHRY, CDR2 SYGVKD. The CDR3 is 14 amino acids. The CDR3 spells CAISVAPGQDEQYF. The CDR3 DNA is TGTGCCATCAGTGTTGCCCCTGGACAGGACGAGCAGTACTTC.

The V gene is TRBV27, the J gene TRBJ1-2; tentatively, D is TRBD1 (5 bases). Germline loops: CDR1 MNHEY, CDR2 SMNVEV (reference sequence). V lost 3 bases and J lost 5, with 13 bases in between. The CDR3 extends over 14 amino acids. CDR3 DNA: TGTGCCAGCAGTTTGCGCGGGGGACCTTATGGCTACACCTTC. Its translation: CASSLRGGPYGYTF.

With regard to this clone: The junction and the germline gene differ at one end; a read error may be behind it. J is TRBJ2-7 and V is TRBV12-3 or TRBV12-4; D might be TRBD1 (6 bases). This CDR3 region has 11 residues. The CDR3 protein is CASSFQGTQRF. Written as DNA, the CDR3 is TGTGCCAGCAGTTTTCAGGGGACCCAGCGATTC.

The rearrangement uses TRBV5-4 and TRBJ2-1; 8 bases are a match to TRBD1. This CDR3 has 15 residues. Germline V gene data show CDR1 as SGHNT and CDR2 as YYREEE (reference sequence). Trimming cost V 1 base and J 6 bases; bases outside gene matches: 6. CDR3 sequence (DNA): TGTGCCAGCAGCTTGTTTTCAGGGGGCTCCAATGAGCAGTTCTTC. This sequence encodes CASSLFSGGSNEQFF.

This clone was counted a few times. The V call is TRBV11-2, the J call TRBJ1-4, with D uncertain. Germline CDR1 SGHAT, CDR2 FQNNGV. Trimming removed 1 base at V and 4 bases at J, with 7 bases between. The CDR3 is 14 residues long. The CDR3 sequence is CASSLGRINEKLFF. The CDR3 DNA reads TGTGCCAGCAGCTTAGGGCGGATTAATGAAAAACTGTTTTTT.

This clone has ten or more counts. In nucleotides, the CDR3 is TGTGCCAGCAGCCAAGATTTACTAGCGGGGGCCTACGAGCAGTACTTC. As protein: CASSQDLLAGAYEQYF. This rearrangement joins TRBV3-1 (or the pseudogene TRBV3-2) to TRBJ2-7; 11 nucleotides align to TRBD2. The J segment lost 2 bases and the V segment lost 0 bases, leaving 3 bases of the junction unmatched. Germline CDR1 LGHDT, CDR2 YNNKEL (reference sequence). The CDR3 loop spans 16 amino acids.

As for this clone: Other DNA variants within this sample encode the same CDR3. The genes are TRBV7-6 and TRBJ2-3; D is ambiguous. The CDR3 runs to 13 residues. The V end was cut by 2 bases, the J end by 0 bases, with 3 bases between. Looked up from germline, CDR1 is SGHVS and CDR2 is FNYEAQ. The chain's CDR3 is CASSLPSTDTQYF. The CDR3 DNA sequence: TGTGCCAGCAGCTTACCGAGCACAGATACGCAGTATTTT.

The V gene is TRBV10-3, the J gene TRBJ2-7, with D hard to call. The CDR3 covers 11 residues. Germline V gene lookup returns CDR1 ENHRY and CDR2 SYGVKD. Between the trimmed V and J ends, which lost 4 bases and 4 bases, there was a span of 5 bases. CDR3 in DNA: TGTGCCATCAGTGGGCTTTACGAGCAGTACTTC. Translation: CAISGLYEQYF.

This chain uses TRBV18 with TRBJ1-3; no clear D. The germline CDR1 and CDR2 sequences are KGHSH and LQKENI. V gave up 8 bases and J gave up 0 bases, with 14 bases separating them. The CDR3 is made up of 15 amino acids. CDR3 DNA sequence: TGTGCCAGCACACGCGACGGGAGCTCTGGAAACACCATATATTTT. This encodes CASTRDGSSGNTIYF.

The V gene is TRBV5-6, the J gene TRBJ2-5; tentative D call: TRBD2 (6 bases). CDR3 length: 17 amino acids. V lost 0 bases and J 4 bases, leaving 19 bases between the germline ends. Germline CDR1 is SGHDT and CDR2 is YYEEEE. CDR3 loop: CASSLAESSEWRETQYF. The CDR3 nucleotides are TGTGCCAGCAGCTTGGCGGAATCTAGCGAGTGGCGAGAGACCCAGTACTTC.

Many counts were recorded for this clone. J is TRBJ1-6 and V is TRBV5-4; TRBD1 matches at 9 bases. Germline assignment: CDR1 SGHNT and CDR2 YYREEE (reference sequence). The V gene end was trimmed by 4 bases and the J gene end by 10 bases; junction bases not matched to a gene: 6. The CDR3 length is 14 residues. The CDR3 bases are TGTGCCAGCAGCCGGGACAGGGATCAGTCACCCCTCCACTTT. It codes for CASSRDRDQSPLHF.

J is TRBJ2-3 and V is TRBV2; perhaps TRBD2 as D (5 bases). Trimming took off 8 bases at V and 0 bases at J, with 12 bases between the two ends. The CDR3 contains 14 residues. The germline V gene has CDR1 SNHLY and CDR2 FYNNEI. CDR3 sequence: CASQSRTSTDTQYF. In DNA, the CDR3 is TGTGCCAGCCAGAGTAGGACTAGCACAGATACGCAGTATTTT.

CDR3 DNA: TGTGCCAGTAGTACACGACAGGGTAACTCACCCCTCCACTTT. It translates to CASSTRQGNSPLHF. The chain couples TRBV19 to TRBJ1-6, with 7 bases that match TRBD1. Germline CDR1 and CDR2: LNHDA and SQIVND (reference sequence). After removal of 4 bases from V and 10 bases from J, the junction contained 7 bases not matched to a gene. The CDR3 is 14 residues long.

Remarks on this clone: Within the sample, other DNA sequences also encode this same CDR3. This chain joins TRBV7-9 and TRBJ2-7; possible D gene TRBD2, 5 bases. Between the trimmed V and J ends, which lost 5 bases and 4 bases, there was a span of 6 bases. Germline V gives CDR1 SEHNR, CDR2 FQNEAQ (reference sequence). This CDR3 has 11 amino acids. In DNA form, the CDR3 reads TGTGCCAGCAGCCCGGGGTACGAGCAGTACTTC. Translated, it gives CASSPGYEQYF.

The chain combines TRBV6-6 with TRBJ1-2; the match to TRBD1 covers 7 bases. V dropped 6 bases and J dropped 4; count of bases not matched to a gene: 5. This CDR3 has 13 amino acids. Germline CDR1 reads MNHNY; CDR2 reads SVGAGI (reference sequence). CDR3 bases: TGTGCCAGCAGACCCGGGACAGCCTATGGCTACACCTTC. Its translation is CASRPGTAYGYTF.

The rearrangement joins TRBV5-4 to TRBJ2-3; weak D call: TRBD2 (7 bases). The CDR3 runs 16 residues. V shed 0 bases and J shed 0 bases, with 11 bases lying between them. The germline V gene has CDR1 SGHNT and CDR2 YYREEE (reference sequence). This CDR3 is CASSLVGGGSTDTQYF. CDR3 DNA sequence: TGTGCCAGCAGCTTGGTAGGGGGGGGGAGCACAGATACGCAGTATTTT.

This clone appeared a few times. This chain uses TRBV19 with TRBJ1-4; TRBD1 matches at 8 bases. The germline gives CDR1 LNHDA, CDR2 SQIVND (reference sequence). The CDR3 covers 15 residues. The V segment lost 1 base and the J segment 8 bases; nucleotides outside the gene matches: 6. The CDR3 coding sequence is TGTGCCAGTAGTATAGTAGGACAGGGCAAAGAAAAACTGTTTTTT. Protein: CASSIVGQGKEKLFF. Looking up the rest from reference TRBV19 and TRBJ1-4 gives the full variable domain: DGGITQSPKYLFRKEGQNVTLSCEQNLNHDAMYWYRQDPGQGLRLIYYSQIVNDFQKGDIAEGYSVSREKKESFPLTVTSAQKNPTAFYLCASSIVGQGKEKLFFGSGTQLSVL.

The rearrangement joins TRBV11-3 to TRBJ2-2; TRBD1 might be the D (6 bases). CDR1 and CDR2 from the germline V gene are SGHNT and YENEEA. There are 14 residues in the CDR3. V was cut by 5 bases and J by 4 bases, with 11 bases left in between. CDR3 bases: TGTGCCAGCAGCCTGACAGGTGGCACCGGGGAGCTGTTTTTT. Translating gives CASSLTGGTGELFF.

J is TRBJ1-2 and V is TRBV29-1; weak D call: TRBD1 (6 bases). The CDR3 extends over 14 amino acids. CDR1 and CDR2 from the germline V gene are SQVTM and ANQGSEA. V was shortened by 0 bases and J by 5 bases, with 13 bases between the two germline ends. CDR3 protein: CSVEDRDRMYGYTF. The CDR3 coding sequence is TGCAGCGTTGAAGATAGAGACAGGATGTATGGCTACACCTTC.

The chain uses TRBV9 and TRBJ1-1; possible D gene TRBD1, 5 bases. Per the germline V gene, CDR1 is SGDLS and CDR2 is YYNGEE. The CDR3 is 14 amino acids. V dropped 4 bases and J dropped 2 bases, with 12 bases sitting between them. Written as DNA, the CDR3 is TGTGCCAGCAGCTTCGGGGACTCTAACACTGAAGCTTTCTTT. Protein: CASSFGDSNTEAFF.

This clone was found once. V usage is TRBV27 and J usage is TRBJ1-6, with 7 bases that match TRBD1. Germline-derived CDR1 and CDR2 are MNHEY and SMNVEV (reference sequence). The ends lost 6 bases at V and 8 bases at J; junction bases unmatched: 13. The CDR3 is 16 amino acids. The CDR3: CASSQSGTENHSPLHF. The CDR3 DNA sequence: TGTGCCAGCAGCCAATCGGGGACAGAAAATCATTCACCCCTCCACTTT.

The rearrangement links TRBV18 to TRBJ1-2; 7 bases line up with TRBD1. The CDR3 covers 13 residues. Germline V gene data show CDR1 as KGHSH and CDR2 as LQKENI. V lost 3 bases, J lost 7 bases, and 5 bases stayed unmatched. CDR3 sequence: CASSPIQGFGYTF. CDR3 coding DNA: TGTGCCAGCTCACCGATACAGGGGTTTGGCTACACCTTC.

The chain has TRBV14 and TRBJ2-7, with 7 bases aligning to TRBD1. V shed 5 bases, J shed 1 base, and the junction held 8 bases outside the gene matches. CDR1 and CDR2 from the germline V gene are SGHDN and FVKESK. The CDR3 spans 15 residues. CDR3 coding DNA: TGTGCCAGCAGCGCTTGGACAGGCCAATCCTACGAGCAGTACTTC. Translation: CASSAWTGQSYEQYF.

The chain employs TRBV5-4 and TRBJ2-1; TRBD2 agrees at 13 bases. The CDR3 has 15 residues. CDR1 and CDR2 from the germline V gene are SGHNT and YYREEE (reference sequence). V lost 5 bases, J lost 8 bases, and 7 bases stayed unmatched. The CDR3 DNA follows: TGTGCCAGCAGTCAGACTAGCGGGGGGTTTGATGAGCAGTTCTTC. Its translation: CASSQTSGGFDEQFF.

This sequence joins TRBV5-1 and TRBJ2-7; possible D gene TRBD1, 5 bases. This CDR3 spans 13 amino acids. CDR1 SGHRS and CDR2 YFSETQ come from the germline V gene. V was shortened by 4 bases and J by 5 bases, with 13 bases between the two germline ends. CDR3 coding DNA: TGCGCCAGCAGCGGGTCAGGGAAAAACGAGCAGTACTTC. It encodes CASSGSGKNEQYF.

Only a few counts were recorded for this clone. The chain recombines TRBV6-5 with TRBJ1-2, with a weak D call TRBD1 (5 bases). The CDR3 has 16 amino acids. Per germline, CDR1 MNHEY and CDR2 SVGAGI. V was cut by 4 bases and J by 4 bases, with 19 bases left in between. The CDR3 sequence: CASSLPPGQGSYGYTF. CDR3 DNA sequence: TGTGCCAGCAGTTTACCCCCAGGGCAGGGTAGCTATGGCTACACCTTC.

This clone was recorded once. The rearrangement links TRBV24-1 to TRBJ1-5; D is unresolved. Looked up from germline, CDR1 is KGHDR and CDR2 is SFDVKD. The CDR3 is 16 residues long. V lost 2 bases and J 0 bases, leaving 10 bases between the germline ends. The CDR3 region is CATSDSRGPSNQPQHF. CDR3 DNA sequence: TGTGCCACCAGTGATTCACGCGGCCCTAGCAATCAGCCCCAGCATTTT.

In DNA form, the CDR3 reads TGTGCCAGCAGCCCAAGACTAGCGGGGGCCTTCCAAGAGACCCAGTACTTC. Protein product: CASSPRLAGAFQETQYF. The rearrangement joins TRBV3-1 (or the pseudogene TRBV3-2) to TRBJ2-5, with 12 bases identical to TRBD2. Germline V gene lookup returns CDR1 LGHDT and CDR2 YNNKEL (reference sequence). The CDR3 is 17 residues long. J lost 1 base, V lost 4 bases, and 7 bases had no gene match.

This chain uses TRBV5-1 with TRBJ2-1; 12 nucleotides match TRBD2. The CDR3 contains 16 residues. The ends lost 1 base at V and 7 bases at J; junction bases unmatched: 6. Germline V gene lookup returns CDR1 SGHRS and CDR2 YFSETQ. In DNA, the CDR3 is TGCGCCAGCAGCTTGACTAGCGGGGGGTCACAGAATGAGCAGTTCTTC. Its translation: CASSLTSGGSQNEQFF.

The chain combines TRBV18 with TRBJ1-2, with D perhaps TRBD1 (5 bases). The CDR3 runs 18 residues. Trimming cost V 4 bases and J 3 bases, with 24 bases left between them. Germline CDR1 reads KGHSH; CDR2 reads LQKENI. CDR3 sequence reads: CASSLMVPDTLKDYGYTF. CDR3 bases: TGTGCCAGCTCACTAATGGTCCCGGACACCCTTAAGGACTATGGCTACACCTTC.